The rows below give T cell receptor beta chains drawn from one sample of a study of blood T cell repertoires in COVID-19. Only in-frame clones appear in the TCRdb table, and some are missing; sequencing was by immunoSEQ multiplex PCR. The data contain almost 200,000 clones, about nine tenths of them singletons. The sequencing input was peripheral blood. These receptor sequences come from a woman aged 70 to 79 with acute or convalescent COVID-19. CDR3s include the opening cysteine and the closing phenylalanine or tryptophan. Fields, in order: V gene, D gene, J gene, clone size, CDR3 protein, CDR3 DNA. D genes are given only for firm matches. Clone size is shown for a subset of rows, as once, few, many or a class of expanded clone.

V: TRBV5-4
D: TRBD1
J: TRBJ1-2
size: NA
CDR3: CASSWGQEDGYTF
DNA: TGTGCCAGCAGCTGGGGACAGGAGGATGGCTACACCTTC

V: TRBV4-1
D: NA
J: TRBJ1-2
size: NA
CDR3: CASSLTNSGTFNYGYTF
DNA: TGCGCCAGCAGCCTGACTAATTCCGGGACATTCAACTATGGCTACACCTTC

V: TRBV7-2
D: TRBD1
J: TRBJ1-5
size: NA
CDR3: CASSQQGAAQPQHF
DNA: TGTGCCAGCAGCCAACAGGGGGCAGCTCAGCCCCAGCATTTT

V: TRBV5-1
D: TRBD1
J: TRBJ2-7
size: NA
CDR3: CASNSTTLQGARYEQYF
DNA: TGCGCCAGCAACTCAACTACTCTACAGGGGGCAAGATACGAGCAGTACTTC

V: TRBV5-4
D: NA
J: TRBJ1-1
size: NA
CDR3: CASSLGTALRTEAFF
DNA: TGTGCCAGCAGCTTGGGGACAGCCTTAAGGACTGAAGCTTTCTTT

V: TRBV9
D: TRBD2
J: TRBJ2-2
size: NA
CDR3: CASSWEGNTGELFF
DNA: TGTGCCAGCTCTTGGGAGGGTAACACCGGGGAGCTGTTTTTT

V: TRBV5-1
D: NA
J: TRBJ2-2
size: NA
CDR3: CASSWAGQRGTGELFF
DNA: TGCGCCAGCAGCTGGGCGGGACAGAGGGGCACCGGGGAGCTGTTTTTT

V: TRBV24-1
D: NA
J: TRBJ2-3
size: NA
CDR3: CATSDLSDTQYF
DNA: TGTGCCACCAGTGATTTGTCTGATACGCAGTATTTT

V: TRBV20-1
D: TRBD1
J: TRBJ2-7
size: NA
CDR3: CSASRDRPNEQYF
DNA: TGCAGTGCTAGTCGGGACAGGCCCAACGAGCAGTACTTC

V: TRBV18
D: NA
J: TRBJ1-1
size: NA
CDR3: CASSPSGEAFF
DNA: TGTGCCAGCTCACCTTCCGGTGAAGCTTTCTTT

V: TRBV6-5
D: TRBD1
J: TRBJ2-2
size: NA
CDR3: CASTIQGANGELFF
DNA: TGTGCCAGCACTATACAGGGGGCGAACGGGGAGCTGTTTTTT

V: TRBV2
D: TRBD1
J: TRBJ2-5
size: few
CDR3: CASSRTGVETQYF
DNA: TGTGCCAGCAGCCGGACAGGGGTCGAGACCCAGTACTTC

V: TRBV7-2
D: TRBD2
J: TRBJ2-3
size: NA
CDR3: CASSPAGLATDTQYF
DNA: TGTGCCAGCAGCCCGGCGGGACTAGCGACAGATACGCAGTATTTT

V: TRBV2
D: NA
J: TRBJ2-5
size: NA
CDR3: CASRLTQQPTQYF
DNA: TGTGCCAGCAGATTGACACAGCAGCCGACCCAGTACTTC

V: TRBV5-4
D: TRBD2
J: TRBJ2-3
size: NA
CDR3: CASSTDGGLAGETQYF
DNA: TGTGCCAGCAGCACCGATGGGGGACTAGCGGGAGAGACGCAGTATTTT

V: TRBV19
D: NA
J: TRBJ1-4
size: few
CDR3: CASRSQGTNEKLFF
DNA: TGTGCCAGTAGGTCGCAGGGAACTAATGAAAAACTGTTTTTT

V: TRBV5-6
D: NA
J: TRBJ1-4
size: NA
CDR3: CASSLGVREKLFF
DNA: TGTGCCAGCAGCTTGGGTGTGCGGGAAAAACTGTTTTTT

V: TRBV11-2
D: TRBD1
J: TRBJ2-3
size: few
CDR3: CASSLWDRVGGQYF
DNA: TGTGCCAGCAGCTTATGGGACAGGGTAGGAGGGCAGTATTTT

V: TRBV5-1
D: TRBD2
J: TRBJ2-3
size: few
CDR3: CASSLPLAGGTDTQYF
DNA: TGCGCCAGCAGCTTGCCACTAGCGGGGGGGACAGATACGCAGTATTTT

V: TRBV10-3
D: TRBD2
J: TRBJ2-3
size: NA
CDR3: CAISESWGGTDTQYF
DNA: TGTGCCATCAGTGAGTCTTGGGGGGGGACAGATACGCAGTATTTT

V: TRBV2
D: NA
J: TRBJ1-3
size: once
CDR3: CASSVSPGISGNTIYF
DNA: TGTGCCAGCAGTGTCTCTCCGGGGATCTCTGGAAACACCATATATTTT

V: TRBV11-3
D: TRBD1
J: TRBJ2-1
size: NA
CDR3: CASSSGQGTYNEQFF
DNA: TGTGCCAGCAGCTCCGGACAGGGGACCTACAATGAGCAGTTCTTC

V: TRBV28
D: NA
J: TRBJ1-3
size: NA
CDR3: CASSLWGADGNTIYF
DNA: TGTGCCAGCAGTTTATGGGGGGCGGATGGAAACACCATATATTTT

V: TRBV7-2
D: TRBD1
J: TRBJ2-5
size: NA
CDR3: CASSIDRASKTQYF
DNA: TGTGCCAGCAGCATAGACAGGGCCTCGAAGACCCAGTACTTC

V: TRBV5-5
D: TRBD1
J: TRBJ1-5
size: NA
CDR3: CASSSNRQGRNQPQHF
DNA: TGTGCCAGCAGCTCGAATAGACAGGGGCGAAATCAGCCCCAGCATTTT

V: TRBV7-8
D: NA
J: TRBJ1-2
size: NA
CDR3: CASSLAGRNLYGYTF
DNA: TGTGCCAGCAGCTTAGCGGGCAGGAACCTATATGGCTACACCTTC

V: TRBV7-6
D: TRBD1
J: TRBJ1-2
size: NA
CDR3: CASSDRQGASGYTF
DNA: TGTGCCAGCAGCGACCGACAGGGGGCCTCTGGCTACACCTTC